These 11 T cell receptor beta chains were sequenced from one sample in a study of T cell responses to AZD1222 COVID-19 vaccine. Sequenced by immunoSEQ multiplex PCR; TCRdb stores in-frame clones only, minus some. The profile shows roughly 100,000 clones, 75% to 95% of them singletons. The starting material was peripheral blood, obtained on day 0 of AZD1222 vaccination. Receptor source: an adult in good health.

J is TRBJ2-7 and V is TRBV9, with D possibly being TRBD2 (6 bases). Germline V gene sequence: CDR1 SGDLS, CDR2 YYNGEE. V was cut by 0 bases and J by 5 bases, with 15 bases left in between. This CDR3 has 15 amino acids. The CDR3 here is CASSVDGDSRNEQYF. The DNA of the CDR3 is TGTGCCAGCAGCGTAGACGGGGACTCGCGAAACGAGCAGTACTTC. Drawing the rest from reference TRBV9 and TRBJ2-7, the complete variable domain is DSGVTQTPKHLITATGQRVTLRCSPRSGDLSVYWYQQSLDQGLQFLIQYYNGEERAKGNILERFSAQQFPDLHSELNLSSLELGDSALYFCASSVDGDSRNEQYFGPGTRLTVT.

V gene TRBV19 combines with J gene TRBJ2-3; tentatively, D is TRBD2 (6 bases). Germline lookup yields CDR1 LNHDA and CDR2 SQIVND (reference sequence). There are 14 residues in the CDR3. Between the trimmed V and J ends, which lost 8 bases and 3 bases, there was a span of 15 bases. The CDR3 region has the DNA TGTGCCAGTTCGGGGGAAGGGAGTACAGATACGCAGTATTTT. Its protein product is CASSGEGSTDTQYF.

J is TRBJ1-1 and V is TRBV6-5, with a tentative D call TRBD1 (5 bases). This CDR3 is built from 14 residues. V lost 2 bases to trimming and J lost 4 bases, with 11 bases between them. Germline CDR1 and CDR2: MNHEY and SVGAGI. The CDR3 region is CASSYLQGATEAFF. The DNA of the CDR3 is TGTGCCAGCAGTTACCTCCAGGGTGCCACTGAAGCTTTCTTT.

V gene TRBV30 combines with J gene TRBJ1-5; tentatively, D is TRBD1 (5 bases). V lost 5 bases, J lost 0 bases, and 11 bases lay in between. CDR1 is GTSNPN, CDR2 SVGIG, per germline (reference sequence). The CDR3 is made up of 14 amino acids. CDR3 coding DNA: TGTGCCTGGGGACAACAGGCTAGCAATCAGCCCCAGCATTTT. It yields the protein CAWGQQASNQPQHF.

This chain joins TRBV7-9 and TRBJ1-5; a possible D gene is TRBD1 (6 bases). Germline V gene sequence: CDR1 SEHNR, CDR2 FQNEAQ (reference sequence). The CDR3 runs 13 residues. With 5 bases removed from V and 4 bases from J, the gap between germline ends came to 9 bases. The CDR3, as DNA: TGTGCCAGCAGCGTCACAGGGAATCAGCCCCAGCATTTT. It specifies CASSVTGNQPQHF.

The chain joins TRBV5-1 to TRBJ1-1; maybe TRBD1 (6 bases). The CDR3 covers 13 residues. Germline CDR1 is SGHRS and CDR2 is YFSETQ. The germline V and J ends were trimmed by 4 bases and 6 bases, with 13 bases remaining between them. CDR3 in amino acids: CASSNQGRPEAFF. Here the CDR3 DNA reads TGCGCCAGCAGCAATCAGGGGAGGCCTGAAGCTTTCTTT.

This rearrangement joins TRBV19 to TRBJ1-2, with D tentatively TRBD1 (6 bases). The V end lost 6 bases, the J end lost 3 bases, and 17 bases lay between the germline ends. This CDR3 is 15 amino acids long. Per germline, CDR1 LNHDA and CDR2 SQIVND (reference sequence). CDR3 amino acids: CASRVGGRKDYGYTF. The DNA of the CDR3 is TGTGCCAGTAGGGTTGGGGGGCGTAAGGACTATGGCTACACCTTC.

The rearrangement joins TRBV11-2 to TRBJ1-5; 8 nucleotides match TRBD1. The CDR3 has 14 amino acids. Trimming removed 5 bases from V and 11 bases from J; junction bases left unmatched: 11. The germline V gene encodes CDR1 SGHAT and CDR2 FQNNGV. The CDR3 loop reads CASSLTGEREAQHF. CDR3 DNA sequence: TGTGCCAGCAGCCTGACAGGGGAAAGAGAGGCCCAGCATTTT.

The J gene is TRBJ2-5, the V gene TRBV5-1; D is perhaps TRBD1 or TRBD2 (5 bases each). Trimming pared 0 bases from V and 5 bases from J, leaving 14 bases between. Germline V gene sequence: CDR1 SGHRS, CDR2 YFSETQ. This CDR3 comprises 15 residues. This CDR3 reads CASSLGGQGAETQYF. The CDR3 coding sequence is TGCGCCAGCAGCTTGGGAGGCCAGGGAGCGGAGACCCAGTACTTC.

DNA for the CDR3: TGTGCCAGCAGTTTGGGGGGTCTGGGGGAAAAACTGTTTTTT. Translated: CASSLGGLGEKLFF. The rearrangement uses TRBV28 and TRBJ1-4; tentative D call: TRBD1 (5 bases). This CDR3 spans 14 amino acids. V lost 3 bases and J lost 8, with 13 bases in between. Per the germline V gene, CDR1 is MDHEN and CDR2 is SYDVKM.

The DNA for the CDR3 is TGTGCCAGCAGCCCCGGGACAACTAATTCACCCCTCCACTTT. Residues: CASSPGTTNSPLHF. V is TRBV6-5 and J is TRBJ1-6, with D possibly being TRBD1 (6 bases). Germline loops: CDR1 MNHEY, CDR2 SVGAGI. This CDR3 is 14 amino acids long. V lost 6 bases and J 6 bases, leaving 12 bases between the germline ends.